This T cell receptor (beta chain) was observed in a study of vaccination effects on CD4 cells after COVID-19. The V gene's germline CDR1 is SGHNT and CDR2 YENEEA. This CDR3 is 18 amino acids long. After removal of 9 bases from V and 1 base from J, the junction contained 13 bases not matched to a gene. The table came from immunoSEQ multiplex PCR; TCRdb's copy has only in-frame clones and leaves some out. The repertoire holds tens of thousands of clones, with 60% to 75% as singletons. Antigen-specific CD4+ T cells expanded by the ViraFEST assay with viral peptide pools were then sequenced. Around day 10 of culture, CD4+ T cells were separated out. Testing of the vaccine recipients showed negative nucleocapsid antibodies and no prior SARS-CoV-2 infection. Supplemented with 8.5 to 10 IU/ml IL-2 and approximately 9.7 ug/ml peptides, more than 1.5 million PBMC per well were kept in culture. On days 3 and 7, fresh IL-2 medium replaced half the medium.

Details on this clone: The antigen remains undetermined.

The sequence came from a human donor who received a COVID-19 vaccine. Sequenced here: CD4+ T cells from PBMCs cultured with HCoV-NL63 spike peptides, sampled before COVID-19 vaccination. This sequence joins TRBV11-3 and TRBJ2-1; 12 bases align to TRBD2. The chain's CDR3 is CARANLAGGRRSYNEQFF. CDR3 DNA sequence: TGTGCCAGAGCCAACCTAGCGGGGGGGCGAAGGTCCTACAATGAGCAGTTCTTC.